This T cell receptor beta chain was profiled in a study of beta chain features in type 1 diabetes (dated by TCRdb to the late 2010s). A note on the overall study: No differences in mean age, gender distribution, total cell number or subset yield were found between patients and healthy donors. Across all samples, some 110,000,000 sorted cells were examined, and cell number per subset correlated strongly with RNA yield. In the study, recently diagnosed type 1 diabetes patients and matched healthy donors were compared on the TCRB repertoires of their sorted circulating CD4+ T cell subsets. Regulatory and stem cell-like memory subsets were isolated from only 8 patients and about 8 healthy donors, whereas naive and central memory subsets came from all 28 donors.

From each donor, a single peripheral blood sample of roughly 0.11 L on average was drawn into heparinised tubes. Using a panel that included CD45RO, CCR7, CD25, CD127, CD95 and CD27, naive, central memory, regulatory and stem cell-like memory CD4+ T cells were sorted on a BD FACSAria II. A purity above 95% was achieved for all sorted populations. Right away, PBMCs were isolated by Lymphoprep density gradient centrifugation and were stained directly, with no culture step. So that batch effects would be minimized, each experiment stained and sorted samples in pairs, pairing one healthy donor with one patient. The table lists this clone with a few counts. The antigen it recognizes is unknown. No qualities accompany the bases; no much larger clone lies one base away. General conclusions and limits of the study: Type 1 diabetes patients showed a moderate but significant shortening of TCRB CDR3 length in all four CD4+ subsets. At VDJ recombination sites, patients with type 1 diabetes made fewer insertions and deleted more nucleotides, a pattern implying thymic rearrangement abnormalities. Because cDNA rather than genomic DNA was sequenced, highly expressing activated cells could have been over-represented, although no difference in activation and CD3 levels was found between groups. Naive, central memory and regulatory TCRB repertoires appeared to be more alike among patients than among healthy donors. PCR may preferentially amplify shorter templates, but because patient and control samples were amplified and corrected together, any resulting skew would affect both groups equally. Only small numbers of individuals were included in the HLA sub-analyses, which left unresolved whether HLA type had any influence on TCRB rearrangement.

The entire amount of isolated RNA was reverse transcribed using the High Capacity cDNA Reverse Transcription Kit, so the sequenced TCRB transcripts were expressed ones. Deep immunoSEQ sequencing was applied to naive, central memory and regulatory T cell samples, giving an average of about 3.4 million total reads per sample. After sorted cells were lysed in RLT buffer, RNA was extracted with DNase-treated RNeasy Micro or Mini kits, with the choice depending on cell number. Each cell subset was processed separately to prevent cross-contamination, with patient and healthy donor samples processed together. The immunoSEQ multiplex PCR was used to amplify TCRB sequences from cDNA, yielding 87-bp fragments that span the CDR3 region. Sequencing of the amplicons was performed on the Illumina HiSeq platform. On the study's bioinformatics: Synthetic template baselines were used to correct PCR bias computationally, reads within Hamming distance 2 were collapsed together, and singletons that could not be merged were discarded. Reads were aligned to IMGT to assign V, D and J genes, CDR3 length, and insertions or deletions at six rearrangement sites. Within each subset, clonotype counts were normalized to sorted cell number, and only after that were true diversity and Gini coefficients computed with the tcR R package. The overlap coefficient, calculated on TCRB nucleotide sequences, was used to quantify repertoire sharing. Out-of-frame TCRB sequences from naive cells were analyzed to stand in for the pre-selection repertoire. This immuneACCESS table, as held by TCRdb, lists in-frame sequences with V and J called but not all clones. Of the missing ones, under half trace to an unresolved V gene in checked studies; the others have no known cause. V and J calls and clone size are as listed in that table; D and trimming were resolved from the DNA. The sample data list around 350,000 clones, and 10% to 15% of these were observed just once. More than 0.015% of the sample lies in the top ten.

The origin of this receptor is a man between 18 and 35 years old in good health. Source material: naive CD4+ T cells from blood. The cell subset or site label of this sample denotes: true naive CD4+ T cells.

The CDR3: CASSDNVYTGELFF. The DNA is as follows: TGTGCCAGCAGCGACAACGTCTACACCGGGGAGCTGTTTTTT. The rearrangement combines TRBV6-1 with TRBJ2-2; the D gene is unclear. Cut back by 6 bases and 3 bases, the V and J ends lie 11 bases apart. Measured from the cysteine to the phenylalanine, the CDR3 is 14 residues long. The kept DNA is CDR3 alone, 42 bases in frame from the first base. CDR1 MNHNS and CDR2 SASEGT were looked up in the germline V gene.